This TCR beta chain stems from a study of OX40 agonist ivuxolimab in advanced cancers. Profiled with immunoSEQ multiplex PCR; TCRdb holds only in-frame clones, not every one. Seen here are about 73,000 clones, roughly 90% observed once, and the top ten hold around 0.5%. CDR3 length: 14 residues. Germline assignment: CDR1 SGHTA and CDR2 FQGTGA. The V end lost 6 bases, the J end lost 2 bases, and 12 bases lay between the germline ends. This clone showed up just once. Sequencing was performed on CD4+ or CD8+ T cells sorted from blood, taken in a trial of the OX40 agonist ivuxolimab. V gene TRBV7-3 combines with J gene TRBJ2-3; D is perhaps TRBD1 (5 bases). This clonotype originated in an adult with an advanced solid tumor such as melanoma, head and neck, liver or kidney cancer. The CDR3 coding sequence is TGTGCCAGCAGGGGGCCGGCAACCACAGATACGCAGTATTTT. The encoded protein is CASRGPATTDTQYF.